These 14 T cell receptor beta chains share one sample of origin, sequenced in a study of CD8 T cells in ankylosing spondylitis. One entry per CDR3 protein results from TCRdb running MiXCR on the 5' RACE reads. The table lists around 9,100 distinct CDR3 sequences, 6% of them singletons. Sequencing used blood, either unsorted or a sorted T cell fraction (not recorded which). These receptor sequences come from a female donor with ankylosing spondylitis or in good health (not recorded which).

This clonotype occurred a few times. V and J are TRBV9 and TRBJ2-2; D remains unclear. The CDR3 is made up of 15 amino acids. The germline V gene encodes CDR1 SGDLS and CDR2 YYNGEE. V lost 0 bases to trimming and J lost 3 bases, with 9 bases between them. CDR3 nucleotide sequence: TGTGCCAGCAGCGTAGAAGTAGGTTACACCGGGGAGCTGTTTTTT. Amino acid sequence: CASSVEVGYTGELFF. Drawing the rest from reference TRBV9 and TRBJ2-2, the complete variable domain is DSGVTQTPKHLITATGQRVTLRCSPRSGDLSVYWYQQSLDQGLQFLIQYYNGEERAKGNILERFSAQQFPDLHSELNLSSLELGDSALYFCASSVEVGYTGELFFGEGSRLTVL.

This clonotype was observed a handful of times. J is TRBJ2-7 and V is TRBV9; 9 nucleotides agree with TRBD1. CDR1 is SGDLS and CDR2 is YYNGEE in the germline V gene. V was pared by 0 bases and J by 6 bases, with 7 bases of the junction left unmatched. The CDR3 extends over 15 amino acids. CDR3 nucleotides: TGTGCCAGCAGCGTAGAGTCGGGACAGGGTAGCGAGCAGTACTTC. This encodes CASSVESGQGSEQYF. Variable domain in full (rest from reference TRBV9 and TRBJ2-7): DSGVTQTPKHLITATGQRVTLRCSPRSGDLSVYWYQQSLDQGLQFLIQYYNGEERAKGNILERFSAQQFPDLHSELNLSSLELGDSALYFCASSVESGQGSEQYFGPGTRLTVT.

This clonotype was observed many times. CDR3 sequence reads: CASSDRSVGAGELFF. In DNA form, the CDR3 reads TGTGCCAGCAGCGACCGTAGCGTGGGGGCCGGGGAGCTGTTTTTT. The rearrangement uses TRBV9 and TRBJ2-2, with D perhaps matching TRBD1 or TRBD2 (5 bases each). The CDR3 loop spans 15 amino acids. Trimming took off 3 bases at V and 6 bases at J, with 15 bases between the two ends. Germline V gene data show CDR1 as SGDLS and CDR2 as YYNGEE.

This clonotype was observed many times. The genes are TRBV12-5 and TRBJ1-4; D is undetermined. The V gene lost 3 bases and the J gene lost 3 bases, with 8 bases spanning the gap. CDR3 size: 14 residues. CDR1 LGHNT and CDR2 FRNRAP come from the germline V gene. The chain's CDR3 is CASGFPTPNEKLFF. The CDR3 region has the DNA TGTGCTAGTGGTTTTCCCACTCCTAATGAAAAACTGTTTTTT.

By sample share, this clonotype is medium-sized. The CDR3 loop is CASSSAGPYEKLFF. CDR3 DNA sequence: TGTGCCAGCAGCTCAGCCGGTCCCTATGAAAAACTGTTTTTT. The V and J genes are TRBV9 and TRBJ1-4; D gene ambiguous. The CDR3 consists of 14 residues. The V and J ends lost 4 bases and 6 bases respectively, with 13 bases between them. The germline V gene has CDR1 SGDLS and CDR2 YYNGEE.

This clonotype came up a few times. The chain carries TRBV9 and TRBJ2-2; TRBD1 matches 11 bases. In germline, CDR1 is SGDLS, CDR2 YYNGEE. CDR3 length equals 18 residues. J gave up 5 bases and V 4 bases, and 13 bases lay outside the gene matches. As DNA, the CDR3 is TGTGCCAGCAGCCCTCGTCAGGGACAGGGGGGGCGGACCGGGGAGCTGTTTTTT. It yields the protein CASSPRQGQGGRTGELFF.

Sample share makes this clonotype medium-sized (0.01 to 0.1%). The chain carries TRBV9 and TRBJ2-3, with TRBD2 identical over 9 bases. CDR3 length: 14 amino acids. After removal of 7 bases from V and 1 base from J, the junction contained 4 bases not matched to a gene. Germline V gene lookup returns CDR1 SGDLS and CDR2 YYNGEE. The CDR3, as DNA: TGTGCCAGCGGCGGGACTAGCCGCACAGATACGCAGTATTTT. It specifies CASGGTSRTDTQYF.

The CDR3 DNA sequence: TGTGCCAGCAGCGTCGGACAGGGGAACACAGATACGCAGTATTTT. Its translation is CASSVGQGNTDTQYF. The chain is built from TRBV9 and TRBJ2-3, with 9 bases aligning to TRBD1. The CDR3 consists of 15 residues. J gave up 2 bases and V 2 bases, and 3 bases lay outside the gene matches. Germline V gives CDR1 SGDLS, CDR2 YYNGEE.

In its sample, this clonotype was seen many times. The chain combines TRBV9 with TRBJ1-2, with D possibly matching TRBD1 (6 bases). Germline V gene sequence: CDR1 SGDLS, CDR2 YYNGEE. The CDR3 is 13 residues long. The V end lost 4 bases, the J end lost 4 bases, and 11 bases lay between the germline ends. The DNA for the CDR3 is TGTGCCAGCAGCCCACCGGACAGCTATGGCTACACCTTC. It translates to CASSPPDSYGYTF.

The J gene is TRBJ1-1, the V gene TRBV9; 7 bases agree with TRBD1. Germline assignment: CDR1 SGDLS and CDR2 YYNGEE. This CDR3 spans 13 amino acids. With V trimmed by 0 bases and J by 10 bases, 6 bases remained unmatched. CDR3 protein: CASSVGQGLGAFF. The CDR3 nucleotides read TGTGCCAGCAGCGTAGGACAGGGTCTTGGAGCTTTCTTT.

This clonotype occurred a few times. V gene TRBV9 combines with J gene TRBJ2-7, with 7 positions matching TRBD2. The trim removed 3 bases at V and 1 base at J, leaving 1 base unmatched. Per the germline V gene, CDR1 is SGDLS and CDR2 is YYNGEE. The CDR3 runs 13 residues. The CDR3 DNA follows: TGTGCCAGCAGCGGGGGGGGATCCTACGAGCAGTACTTC. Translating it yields CASSGGGSYEQYF.

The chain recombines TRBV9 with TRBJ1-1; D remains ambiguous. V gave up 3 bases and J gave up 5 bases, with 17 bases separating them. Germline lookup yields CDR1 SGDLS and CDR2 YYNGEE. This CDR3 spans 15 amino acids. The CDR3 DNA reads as TGTGCCAGCAGCGCCCCGGCCAGCGTGGGTACTGAAGCTTTCTTT. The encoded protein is CASSAPASVGTEAFF.

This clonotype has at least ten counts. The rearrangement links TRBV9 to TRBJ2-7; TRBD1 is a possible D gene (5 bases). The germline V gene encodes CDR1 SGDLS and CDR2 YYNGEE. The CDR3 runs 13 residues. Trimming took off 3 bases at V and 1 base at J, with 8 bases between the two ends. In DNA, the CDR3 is TGTGCCAGCAGCGCTGACAGTTCCTACGAGCAGTACTTC. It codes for CASSADSSYEQYF.

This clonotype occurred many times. CDR3 DNA: TGTGCCAGCAGCGTAGGGGAAGGCGGTTATCAGCCCCAGCATTTT. Translation gives CASSVGEGGYQPQHF. This chain joins TRBV9 and TRBJ1-5; D gene unclear. V gave up 0 bases and J gave up 5 bases, with 12 bases separating them. The CDR3 is 15 residues long. Germline V gene sequence: CDR1 SGDLS, CDR2 YYNGEE.